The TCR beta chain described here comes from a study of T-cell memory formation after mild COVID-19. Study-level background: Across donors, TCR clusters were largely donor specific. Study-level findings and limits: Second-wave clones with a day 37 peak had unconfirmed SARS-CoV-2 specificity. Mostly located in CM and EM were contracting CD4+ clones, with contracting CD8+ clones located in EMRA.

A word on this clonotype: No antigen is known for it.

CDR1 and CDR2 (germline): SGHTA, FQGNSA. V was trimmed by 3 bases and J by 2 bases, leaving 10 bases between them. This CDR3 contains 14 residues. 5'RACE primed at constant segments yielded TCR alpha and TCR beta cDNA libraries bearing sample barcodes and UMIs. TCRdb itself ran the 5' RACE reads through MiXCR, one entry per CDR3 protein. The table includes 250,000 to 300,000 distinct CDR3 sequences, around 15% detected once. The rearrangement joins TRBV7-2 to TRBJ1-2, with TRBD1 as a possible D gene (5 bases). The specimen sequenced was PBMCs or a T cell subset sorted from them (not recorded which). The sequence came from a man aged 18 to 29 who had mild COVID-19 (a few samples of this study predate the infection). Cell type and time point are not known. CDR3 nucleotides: TGTGCCAGCAGCTTGTTGGGGGGAAACTATGGCTACACCTTC. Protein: CASSLLGGNYGYTF.